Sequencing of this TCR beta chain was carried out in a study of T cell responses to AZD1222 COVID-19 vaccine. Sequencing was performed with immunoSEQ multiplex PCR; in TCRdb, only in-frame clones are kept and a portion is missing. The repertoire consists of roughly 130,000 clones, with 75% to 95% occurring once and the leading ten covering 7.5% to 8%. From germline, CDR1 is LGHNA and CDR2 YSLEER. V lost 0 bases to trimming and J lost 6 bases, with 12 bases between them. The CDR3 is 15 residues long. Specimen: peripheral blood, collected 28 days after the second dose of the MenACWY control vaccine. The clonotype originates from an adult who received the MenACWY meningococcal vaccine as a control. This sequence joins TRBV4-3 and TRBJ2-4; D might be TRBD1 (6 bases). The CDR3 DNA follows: TGCGCCAGCAGCCAAGATTTGACAGGAATAAACATTCAGTACTTC. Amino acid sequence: CASSQDLTGINIQYF.